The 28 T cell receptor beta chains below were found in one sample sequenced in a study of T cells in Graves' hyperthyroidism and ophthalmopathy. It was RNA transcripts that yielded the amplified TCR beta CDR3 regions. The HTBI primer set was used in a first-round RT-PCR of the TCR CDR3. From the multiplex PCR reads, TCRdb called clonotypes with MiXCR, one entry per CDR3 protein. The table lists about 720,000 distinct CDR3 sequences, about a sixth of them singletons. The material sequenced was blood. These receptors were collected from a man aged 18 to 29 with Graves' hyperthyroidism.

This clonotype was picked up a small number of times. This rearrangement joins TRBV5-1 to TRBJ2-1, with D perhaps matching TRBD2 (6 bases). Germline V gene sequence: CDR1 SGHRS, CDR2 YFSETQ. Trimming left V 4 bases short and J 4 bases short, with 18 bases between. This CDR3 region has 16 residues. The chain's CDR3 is CASSTLGLAQYNEQFF. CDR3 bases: TGCGCCAGCAGCACCCTGGGGCTAGCGCAGTACAATGAGCAGTTCTTC.

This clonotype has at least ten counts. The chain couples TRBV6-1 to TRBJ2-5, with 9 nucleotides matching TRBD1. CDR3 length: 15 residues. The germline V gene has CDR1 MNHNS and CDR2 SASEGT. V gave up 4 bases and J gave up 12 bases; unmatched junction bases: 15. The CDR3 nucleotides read TGTGCCAGCAGTGTCCAAGTCCCGGGACAGGGTTCCAAGTACTTC. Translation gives CASSVQVPGQGSKYF.

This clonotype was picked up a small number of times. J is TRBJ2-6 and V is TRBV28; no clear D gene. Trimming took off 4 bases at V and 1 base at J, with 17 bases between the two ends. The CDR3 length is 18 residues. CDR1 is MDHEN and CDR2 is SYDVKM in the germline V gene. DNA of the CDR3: TGTGCCAGCAGTTCACGAGCGCTTCAAATTTCTGGGGCCAACGTCCTGACTTTC. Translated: CASSSRALQISGANVLTF.

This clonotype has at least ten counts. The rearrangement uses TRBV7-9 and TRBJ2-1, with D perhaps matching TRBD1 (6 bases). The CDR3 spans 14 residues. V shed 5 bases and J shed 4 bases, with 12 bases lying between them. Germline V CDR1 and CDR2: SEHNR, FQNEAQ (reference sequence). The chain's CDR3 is CASSDNRAYNEQFF. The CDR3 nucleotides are TGTGCCAGCAGCGACAACAGGGCGTACAATGAGCAGTTCTTC. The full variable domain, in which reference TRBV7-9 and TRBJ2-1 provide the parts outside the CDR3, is DTGVSQNPRHKITKRGQNVTFRCDPISEHNRLYWYRQTLGQGPEFLTYFQNEAQLEKSRLLSDRFSAERPKGSFSTLEIQRTEQGDSAMYLCASSDNRAYNEQFFGPGTRLTVL.

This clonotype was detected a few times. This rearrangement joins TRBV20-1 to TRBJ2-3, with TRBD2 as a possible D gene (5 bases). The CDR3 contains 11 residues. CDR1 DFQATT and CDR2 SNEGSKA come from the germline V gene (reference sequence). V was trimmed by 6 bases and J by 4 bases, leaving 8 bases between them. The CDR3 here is CSAEGADTQYF. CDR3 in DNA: TGCAGTGCCGAGGGAGCAGATACGCAGTATTTT.

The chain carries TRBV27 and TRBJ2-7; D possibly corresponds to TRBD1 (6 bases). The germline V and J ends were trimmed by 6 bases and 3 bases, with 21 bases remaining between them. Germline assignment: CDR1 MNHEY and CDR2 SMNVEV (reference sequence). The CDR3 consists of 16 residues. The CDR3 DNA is TGTGCCAGCAGGCCACAGGGCTTTTCCGTCAACTACGAGCAGTACTTC. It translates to CASRPQGFSVNYEQYF.

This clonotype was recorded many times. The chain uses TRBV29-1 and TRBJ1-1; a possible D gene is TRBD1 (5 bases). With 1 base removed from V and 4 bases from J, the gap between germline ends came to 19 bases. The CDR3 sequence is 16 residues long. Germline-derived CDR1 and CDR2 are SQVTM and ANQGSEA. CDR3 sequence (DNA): TGCAGCGTTGAAGGGGTTGAGGGGTCCGTGGGCACTGAAGCTTTCTTT. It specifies CSVEGVEGSVGTEAFF.

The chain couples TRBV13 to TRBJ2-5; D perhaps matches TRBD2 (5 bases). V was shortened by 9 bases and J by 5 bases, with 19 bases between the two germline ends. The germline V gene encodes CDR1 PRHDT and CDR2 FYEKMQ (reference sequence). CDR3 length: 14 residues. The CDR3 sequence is CASSPPSQGETQYF. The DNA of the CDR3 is TGTGCCAGTAGCCCGCCTAGCCAAGGCGAGACCCAGTACTTC. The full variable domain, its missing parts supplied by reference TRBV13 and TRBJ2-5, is AAGVIQSPRHLIKEKRETATLKCYPIPRHDTVYWYQQGPGQDPQFLISFYEKMQSDKGSIPDRFSAQQFSDYHSELNMSSLELGDSALYFCASSPPSQGETQYFGPGTRLLVL.

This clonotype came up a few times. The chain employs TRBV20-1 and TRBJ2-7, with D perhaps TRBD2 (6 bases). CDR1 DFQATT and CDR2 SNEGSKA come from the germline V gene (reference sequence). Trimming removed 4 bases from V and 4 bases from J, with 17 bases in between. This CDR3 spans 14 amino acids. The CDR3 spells CSATFLAIGYEQYF. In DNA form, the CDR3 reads TGCAGTGCTACGTTCCTAGCGATAGGGTACGAGCAGTACTTC.

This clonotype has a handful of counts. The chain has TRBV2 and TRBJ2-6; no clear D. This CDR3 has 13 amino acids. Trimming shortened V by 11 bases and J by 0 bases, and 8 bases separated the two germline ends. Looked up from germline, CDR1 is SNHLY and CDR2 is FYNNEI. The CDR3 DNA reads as TGTGCCGGAGAGAGCTCTGGGGCCAACGTCCTGACTTTC. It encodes CAGESSGANVLTF.

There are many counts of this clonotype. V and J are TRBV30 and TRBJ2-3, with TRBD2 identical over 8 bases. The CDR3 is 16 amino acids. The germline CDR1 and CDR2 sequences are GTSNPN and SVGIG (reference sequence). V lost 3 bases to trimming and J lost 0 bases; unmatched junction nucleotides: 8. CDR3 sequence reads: CAWSVPLAESTDTQYF. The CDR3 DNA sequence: TGTGCCTGGAGCGTTCCACTAGCGGAAAGCACAGATACGCAGTATTTT. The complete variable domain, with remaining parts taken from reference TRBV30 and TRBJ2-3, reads SQTIHQWPATLVQPVGSPLSLECTVEGTSNPNLYWYRQAAGRGLQLLFYSVGIGQISSEVPQNLSASRPQDRQFILSSKKLLLSDSGFYLCAWSVPLAESTDTQYFGPGTRLTVL.

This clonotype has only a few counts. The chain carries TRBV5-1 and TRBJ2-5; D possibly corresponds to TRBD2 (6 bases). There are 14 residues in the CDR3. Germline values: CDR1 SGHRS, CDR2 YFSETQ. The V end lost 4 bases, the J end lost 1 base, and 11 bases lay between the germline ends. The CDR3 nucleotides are TGCGCCAGCAGCCCAGGAGGGTTCCAAGAGACCCAGTACTTC. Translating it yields CASSPGGFQETQYF. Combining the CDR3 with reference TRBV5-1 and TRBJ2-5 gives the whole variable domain KAGVTQTPRYLIKTRGQQVTLSCSPISGHRSVSWYQQTPGQGLQFLFEYFSETQRNKGNFPGRFSGRQFSNSRSEMNVSTLELGDSALYLCASSPGGFQETQYFGPGTRLLVL.

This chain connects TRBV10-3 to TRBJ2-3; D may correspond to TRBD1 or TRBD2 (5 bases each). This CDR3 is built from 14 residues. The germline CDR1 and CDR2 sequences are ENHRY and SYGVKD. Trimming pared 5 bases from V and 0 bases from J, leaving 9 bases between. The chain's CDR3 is CAISWDGSTDTQYF. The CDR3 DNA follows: TGTGCCATCAGTTGGGACGGGAGCACAGATACGCAGTATTTT.

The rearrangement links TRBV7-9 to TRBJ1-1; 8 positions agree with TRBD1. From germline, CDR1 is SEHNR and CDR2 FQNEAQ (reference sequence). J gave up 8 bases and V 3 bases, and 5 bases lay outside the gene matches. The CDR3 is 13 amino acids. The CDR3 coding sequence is TGTGCCAGCAGCTTGTCAGGACAGGGCGAAGCTTTCTTT. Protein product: CASSLSGQGEAFF.

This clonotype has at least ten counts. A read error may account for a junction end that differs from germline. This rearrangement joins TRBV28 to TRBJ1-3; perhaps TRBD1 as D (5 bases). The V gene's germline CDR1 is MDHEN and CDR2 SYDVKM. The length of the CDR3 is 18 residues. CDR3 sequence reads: CASSLYAGTASSGNTMYF. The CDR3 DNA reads TGTGCCAGCAGTTTGTACGCCGGGACTGCTAGCTCTGGAAACACCATGTATTTT.

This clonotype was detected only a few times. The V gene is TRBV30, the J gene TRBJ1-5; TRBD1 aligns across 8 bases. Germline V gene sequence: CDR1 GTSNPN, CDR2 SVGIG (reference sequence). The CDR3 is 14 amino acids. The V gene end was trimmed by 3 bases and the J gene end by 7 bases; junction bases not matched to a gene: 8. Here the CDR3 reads CAWRLTGDGQPQHF. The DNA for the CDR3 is TGTGCCTGGAGACTGACAGGGGACGGGCAGCCCCAGCATTTT.

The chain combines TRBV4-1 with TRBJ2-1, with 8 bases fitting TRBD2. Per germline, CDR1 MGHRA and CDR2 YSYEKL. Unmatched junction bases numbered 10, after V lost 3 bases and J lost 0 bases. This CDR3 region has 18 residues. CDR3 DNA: TGCGCCAGCAGCCATGGTCTAGCGGGTTTCCGCTCCTACAATGAGCAGTTCTTC. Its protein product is CASSHGLAGFRSYNEQFF.

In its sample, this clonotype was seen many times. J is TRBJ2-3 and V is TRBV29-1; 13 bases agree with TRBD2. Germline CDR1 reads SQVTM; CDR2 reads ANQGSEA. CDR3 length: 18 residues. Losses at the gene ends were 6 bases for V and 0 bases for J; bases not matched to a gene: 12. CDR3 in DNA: TGCAGCGTCCCAGGCGGGACTAGCGGGACCCCCAGCACAGATACGCAGTATTTT. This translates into CSVPGGTSGTPSTDTQYF.

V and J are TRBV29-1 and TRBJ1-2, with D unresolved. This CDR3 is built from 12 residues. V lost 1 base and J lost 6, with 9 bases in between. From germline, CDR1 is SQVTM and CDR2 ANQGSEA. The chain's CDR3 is CSVEAETHGYTF. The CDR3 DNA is TGCAGCGTTGAAGCAGAGACTCATGGCTACACCTTC.

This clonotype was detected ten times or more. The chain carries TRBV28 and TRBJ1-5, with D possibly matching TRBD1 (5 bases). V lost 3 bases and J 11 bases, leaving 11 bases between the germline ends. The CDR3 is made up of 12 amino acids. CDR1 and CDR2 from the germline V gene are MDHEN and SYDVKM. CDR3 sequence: CASSLGGVAQHF. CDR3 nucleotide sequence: TGTGCCAGCAGTTTGGGGGGAGTGGCCCAGCATTTT.

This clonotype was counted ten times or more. CDR3 residues: CASSQDSGLAGTYEQYF. Written as DNA, the CDR3 is TGTGCCAGCAGCCAAGATAGTGGACTAGCGGGGACCTACGAGCAGTACTTC. The gene calls are TRBV3-1 and TRBJ2-7; TRBD2 agrees at 12 bases. The CDR3 loop spans 17 amino acids. The V segment lost 0 bases and the J segment 2 bases; nucleotides outside the gene matches: 5. The germline gives CDR1 LGHDT, CDR2 YNNKEL (reference sequence).

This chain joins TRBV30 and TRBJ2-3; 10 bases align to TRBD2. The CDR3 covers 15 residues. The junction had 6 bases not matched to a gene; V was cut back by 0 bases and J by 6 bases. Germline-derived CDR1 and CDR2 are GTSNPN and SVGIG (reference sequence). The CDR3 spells CAWSVSLAGSDTQYF. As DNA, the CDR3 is TGTGCCTGGAGTGTATCACTAGCGGGGTCCGATACGCAGTATTTT.

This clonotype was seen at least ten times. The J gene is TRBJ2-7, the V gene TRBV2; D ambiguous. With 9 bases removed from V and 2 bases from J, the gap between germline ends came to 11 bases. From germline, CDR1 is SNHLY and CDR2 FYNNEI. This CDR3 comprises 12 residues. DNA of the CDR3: TGTGCCAGTGGGCCCCAAACCTACGAGCAGTACTTC. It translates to CASGPQTYEQYF. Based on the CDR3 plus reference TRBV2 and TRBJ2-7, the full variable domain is EPEVTQTPSHQVTQMGQEVILRCVPISNHLYFYWYRQILGQKVEFLVSFYNNEISEKSEIFDDQFSVERPDGSNFTLKIRSTKLEDSAMYFCASGPQTYEQYFGPGTRLTVT.

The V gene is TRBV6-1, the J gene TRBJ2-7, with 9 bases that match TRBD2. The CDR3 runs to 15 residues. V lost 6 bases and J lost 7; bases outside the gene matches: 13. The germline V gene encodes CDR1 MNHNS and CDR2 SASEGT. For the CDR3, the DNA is TGTGCCAGCAGCCTAACCATAGCGGGAGTGGGAGAGCAGTACTTC. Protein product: CASSLTIAGVGEQYF.

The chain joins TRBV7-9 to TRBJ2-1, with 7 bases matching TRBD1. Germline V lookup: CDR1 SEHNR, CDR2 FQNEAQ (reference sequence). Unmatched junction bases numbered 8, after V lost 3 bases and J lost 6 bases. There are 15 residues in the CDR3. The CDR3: CASSFVLGTVNEQFF. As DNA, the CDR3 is TGTGCCAGCAGCTTTGTCCTTGGGACAGTCAATGAGCAGTTCTTC.

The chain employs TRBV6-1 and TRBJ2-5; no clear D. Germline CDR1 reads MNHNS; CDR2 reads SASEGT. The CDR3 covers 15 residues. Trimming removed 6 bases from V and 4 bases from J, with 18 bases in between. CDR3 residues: CASSRFPLGAETQYF. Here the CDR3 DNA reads TGTGCCAGCAGCCGTTTCCCCCTAGGAGCAGAGACCCAGTACTTC.

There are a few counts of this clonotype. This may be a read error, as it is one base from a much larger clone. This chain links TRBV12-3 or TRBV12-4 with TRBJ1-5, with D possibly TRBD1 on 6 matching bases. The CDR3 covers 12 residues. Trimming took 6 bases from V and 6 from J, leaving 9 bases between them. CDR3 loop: CASRQGSQPQHF. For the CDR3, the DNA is TGTGCCAGCAGACAGGGAAGTCAGCCCCAGCATTTT.

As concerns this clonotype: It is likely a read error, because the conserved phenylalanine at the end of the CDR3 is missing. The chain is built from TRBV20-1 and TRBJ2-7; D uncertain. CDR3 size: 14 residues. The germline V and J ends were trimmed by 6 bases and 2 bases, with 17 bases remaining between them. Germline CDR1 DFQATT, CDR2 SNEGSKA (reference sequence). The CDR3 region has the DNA TGCAGTGCCGACCCGGGTCGGTCACCCTACGAGCAGTACCTC. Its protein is CSADPGRSPYEQYL.